Following are 24 T cell receptor beta chains from one sample sequenced in a study of tissue T cells after allogeneic stem cell transplantation. Produced via immunoSEQ multiplex PCR; TCRdb's table is partial and in-frame only. The top ten hold around 0.67% of the sample, which has about 48,000 clones, nearly 75% seen once. The sequencing sample was made of sorted cells pooled from one or two spleens. The receptors derive from a pool of C57BL/6 mice in good health.

Concerning this clone: The gene symbols are mouse symbols. The read ends 1 residue before the CDR3 terminus; that terminus is restored from the germline J gene. This chain connects TRBV3 to TRBJ2-5; tentative D call: TRBD1 (5 bases). The germline V gene encodes CDR1 SNHLY and CDR2 FYNGKV (reference sequence). The CDR3 covers 14 residues. Trimming took 3 bases from V and 4 from J, leaving 11 bases between them. Incomplete CDR3 DNA: TGTGCCAGCAGCTTTGGCAGGGATGAAGACACCCAGTAC. Its protein is CASSFGRDEDTQY. The CDR3 in full is CASSFGRDEDTQYF.

In the case of this clone: Gene labels here are mouse ones. This CDR3 reads CASSSRTGDTEVFF. The sequenced CDR3 bases are TGTGCCAGCAGCTCTAGGACAGGGGACACAGAAGTCTTC. This chain joins TRBV3 and TRBJ1-1; 9 bases agree with TRBD1. The read finishes 1 residue shy of the CDR3 end, and the germline J gene is used to complete it. There are 14 residues in the CDR3. The J segment lost 3 bases and the V segment lost 4 bases, leaving 3 bases of the junction unmatched. Germline CDR1 and CDR2: SNHLY and FYNGKV (reference sequence).

As regards this clone: Genes and germline are mouse. This CDR3 reads CASSQGLGEQYF. CDR3 DNA (partial): TGTGCCAGCAGCCAGGGACTGGGTGAACAGTAC. The chain employs TRBV4 and TRBJ2-7; TRBD2 agrees at 9 bases. The sequenced fragment ends 1 residue before the CDR3 boundary, so the rest is inferred from the germline J gene. Unmatched junction bases numbered 2, after V lost 5 bases and J lost 6 bases. The CDR3 loop spans 12 amino acids. Germline loops: CDR1 LGHDT, CDR2 YNNKQL (reference sequence).

Worth noting for this clone: The gene symbols are mouse symbols. The read ends 1 residue early relative to the CDR3; the germline J gene fills the gap. The V call is TRBV20, the J call TRBJ2-3, with D hard to call. The CDR3 has 10 amino acids. V was pared by 5 bases and J by 1 base, with 1 base between. Germline CDR1 and CDR2: GFQATS and STVNSAI. The CDR3 sequence is CGAGAETLYF. The CDR3 bases that were read are TGTGGTGCTGGTGCAGAAACGCTGTAT. Based on the CDR3 plus reference TRBV20 and TRBJ2-3, the full variable domain is GALVYQYPRRTICKSGTSMRMECQAVGFQATSVAWYRQSPQKTFELIALSTVNSAIKYEQNFTQEKFPISHPNLSFSSMTVLNAYLEDRGLYLCGAGAETLYFGSGTRLTVL.

To note about this clone: Mouse gene names and germline throughout. The read finishes 1 residue shy of the CDR3 end, and the germline J gene is used to complete it. The chain is built from TRBV13-2 and TRBJ2-1; perhaps TRBD1 as D (5 bases). CDR3 length: 14 amino acids. Trimming shortened V by 0 bases and J by 3 bases, and 7 bases separated the two germline ends. CDR1 is NNHNN and CDR2 is SYGAGS in the germline V gene (reference sequence). This CDR3 is CASGDADSYAEQFF. CDR3 bases read: TGTGCCAGCGGTGATGCAGACAGCTATGCTGAGCAGTTC.

Concerning this clone: Mouse names are used for the genes. The read terminates 1 residue ahead of where the CDR3 ends, so the germline J gene completes it. This rearrangement joins TRBV19 to TRBJ2-1, with 7 bases that match TRBD1. Germline-derived CDR1 and CDR2 are FNHDT and SITEND (reference sequence). The CDR3 is 14 amino acids. Trimming at V came to 3 bases and at J to 0 bases, leaving 0 bases not matched to a gene. CDR3 in amino acids: CASSRDSNYAEQFF. CDR3 DNA, as far as it was read: TGTGCCAGCAGTAGGGACAGTAACTATGCTGAGCAGTTC.

On this clone itself: The genes are named according to mouse. The CDR3 goes on 1 residue after the read ends, and that part is filled in from the germline J gene. The chain links TRBV13-3 to TRBJ2-4; 9 bases agree with TRBD2. V was pared by 1 base and J by 7 bases, with 4 bases of the junction left unmatched. This CDR3 is built from 14 residues. The V gene's germline CDR1 is NNHDY and CDR2 SYVADS. The CDR3 reads CASSDNWGDDTLYF. The DNA read from the CDR3 is TGTGCCAGCAGTGATAACTGGGGGGACGACACCTTGTAC.

Note on this clone: Genes and germline come from the mouse. CDR3 bases read: TGCACCTGCAGTGCCCGACATGTTTCCAACGAAAGATTATTT. Its translation is CTCSARHVSNERLF. The CDR3 as a whole reads CTCSARHVSNERLFF. The chain is built from TRBV1 and TRBJ1-4; no firm D call. The read ends 1 residue shy of where the CDR3 ends; the end is completed using the germline J gene. The germline V gene encodes CDR1 NSQYPW and CDR2 LRSPGD (reference sequence). The CDR3 is 15 amino acids. V lost 3 bases, J lost 0 bases, and 8 bases lay in between.

On this clone: Mouse gene names apply. The read ends 1 residue early relative to the CDR3; the germline J gene fills the gap. The chain carries TRBV13-2 and TRBJ2-2; 7 nucleotides agree with TRBD1. The CDR3 length is 15 residues. J gave up 0 bases and V 5 bases, and 4 bases lay outside the gene matches. Germline V gene lookup returns CDR1 NNHNN and CDR2 SYGAGS (reference sequence). The sequenced part of the CDR3 DNA is TGTGCCAGCGGGCGGGACAGATCAAACACCGGGCAGCTCTAC. Amino acids: CASGRDRSNTGQLY. The entire CDR3 protein reads CASGRDRSNTGQLYF.

Notes on this clone: Gene names refer to mouse genes. The read gets to within 1 residue of the CDR3 end, and the germline J gene fills in the rest. The rearrangement links TRBV19 to TRBJ2-3; TRBD2 matches 7 bases. V was pared by 4 bases and J by 0 bases, with 5 bases of the junction left unmatched. Germline lookup yields CDR1 FNHDT and CDR2 SITEND (reference sequence). This CDR3 is built from 15 residues. The chain's CDR3 is CASSSLGTSAETLYF. CDR3 bases read: TGTGCCAGCAGTTCACTGGGGACTAGTGCAGAAACGCTGTAT.

On this clone: Mouse gene names apply. The read finishes 1 residue shy of the CDR3 end, and the germline J gene is used to complete it. The chain has TRBV23 and TRBJ2-3; no check of the table's D call, TRBD1, against the DNA was made. CDR3 length: 14 residues. The germline gives CDR1 KGHTA, CDR2 FQNQQP. The CDR3 is CSSSSQGSAETLYF. The sequenced part of the CDR3 DNA is TGCTCCAGCAGTTCTCAGGGTAGTGCAGAAACGCTGTAT.

As concerns this clone: All gene names here are mouse names. The read halts 1 residue ahead of the CDR3 end, with the missing end drawn from the germline J gene. The V and J genes are TRBV12-2 and TRBJ2-5; no definite D call. Germline assignment: CDR1 SGHLS and CDR2 HYDKME. This CDR3 has 8 amino acids. V dropped 4 bases and J dropped 10 bases, with 2 bases sitting between them. The sequenced CDR3 bases are TGTGCCAGCTCCCCCCAGTAC. Its translation is CASSPQY. From start to end, the CDR3 is CASSPQYF.

Turning to this clone: Gene and germline names: mouse. Coverage ceases 1 residue before the CDR3 finishes, and the germline J gene fills in the end. The chain couples TRBV31 to TRBJ2-5, with D possibly called TRBD1 or TRBD2 (5 bases each). The CDR3 spans 15 residues. V lost 0 bases, J lost 0 bases, and 10 bases lay in between. Germline CDR1 and CDR2: GKSSPN and SITVG. CDR3 DNA, as far as it was read: TGTGCCTGGAGTCTACCCCGGGACAACCAAGACACCCAGTAC. Protein sequence: CAWSLPRDNQDTQY. The whole CDR3 protein reads CAWSLPRDNQDTQYF.

On this clone: Gene names follow the mouse nomenclature. The read terminates 1 residue before the CDR3 end, so the remaining end is supplied by the germline J gene. The V call is TRBV31, the J call TRBJ1-5; TRBD1 might be the D (5 bases). V dropped 0 bases and J dropped 6 bases, with 9 bases sitting between them. From germline, CDR1 is GKSSPN and CDR2 SITVG. The CDR3 sequence is 13 residues long. CDR3 sequence reads: CAWSLGVGQAPLF. Incomplete CDR3 DNA: TGTGCCTGGAGTCTAGGGGTCGGCCAGGCTCCGCTT.

As concerns this clone: The genes are named according to mouse. The DNA read from the CDR3 is TGTGCCAGCAGTGATGGAGGGGCCTCCAACGAAAGATTATTT. Amino acids: CASSDGGASNERLF. The entire CDR3 sequence reads CASSDGGASNERLFF. The chain couples TRBV13-1 to TRBJ1-4, with a tentative D call TRBD1 (5 bases). The CDR3 end falls 1 residue outside the read, so it is completed with the germline J gene. Germline V lookup: CDR1 NSHNY, CDR2 SYGAGN. The V gene lost 0 bases and the J gene lost 2 bases, with 8 bases spanning the gap. The CDR3 extends over 15 amino acids.

A note on this clone: All gene names here are mouse names. The sequence runs out 1 residue before the end of the CDR3; the remainder is reconstructed from the germline J gene. V is TRBV5 and J is TRBJ2-7; tentative D call: TRBD1 (5 bases). The length of the CDR3 is 13 residues. Between the trimmed V and J ends, which lost 1 base and 7 bases, there was a span of 11 bases. CDR1 is LGHNA and CDR2 is YNLKQL in the germline V gene (reference sequence). The DNA read from the CDR3 is TGTGCCAGCAGCCAAGCCAGGGAAGAGGAACAGTAC. Residues: CASSQAREEEQY. The whole CDR3 reads CASSQAREEEQYF.

A note on this clone: These gene names are mouse names. This CDR3 is CASSPRGGPDYTF. The CDR3 bases that were read are TGTGCCAGCTCTCCCCGCGGGGGGCCCGACTACACC. The chain combines TRBV12-1 with TRBJ1-2, with D maybe TRBD1 (6 bases). The read terminates 1 residue before the CDR3 end, so the remaining end is supplied by the germline J gene. Looked up from germline, CDR1 is SGHSN and CDR2 is HYEKVE. V was trimmed by 2 bases and J by 6 bases, leaving 12 bases between them. The CDR3 runs 13 residues.

Points on this clone: Gene names follow the mouse nomenclature. The sequence runs out 1 residue before the end of the CDR3; the remainder is reconstructed from the germline J gene. V usage is TRBV13-1 and J usage is TRBJ2-1, with D possibly matching TRBD2 (6 bases). CDR3 size: 15 residues. V lost 0 bases and J lost 3, with 10 bases in between. The germline V gene has CDR1 NSHNY and CDR2 SYGAGN. CDR3 DNA, as far as it was read: TGTGCCAGCAGTGATGCGGTGGGGGTCTATGCTGAGCAGTTC. Translation: CASSDAVGVYAEQF. The full CDR3 sequence reads CASSDAVGVYAEQFF.

Of note for this clone: Any gene name here is a mouse gene name. The read comes to an end 1 residue before the CDR3 does, leaving the germline J gene to fill in the end. The gene calls are TRBV4 and TRBJ2-2; D perhaps matches TRBD1 (5 bases). The ends were cut back, 5 bases at V and 6 bases at J, with 7 bases in the middle. The CDR3 spans 12 residues. Germline loops: CDR1 LGHDT, CDR2 YNNKQL (reference sequence). The covered CDR3 bases are TGTGCCAGCAGCCGCAGGGCCGGGCAGCTCTAC. Residues: CASSRRAGQLY. The CDR3 as a whole reads CASSRRAGQLYF.

Points on this clone: The gene names here belong to mouse. With the read ending 1 residue before the CDR3 end, the germline J gene is used to fill in that end. The V gene is TRBV19, the J gene TRBJ1-2; D not certain. Looked up from germline, CDR1 is FNHDT and CDR2 is SITEND (reference sequence). The CDR3 extends over 13 amino acids. V shed 1 base and J shed 1 base, with 5 bases lying between them. The sequenced part of the CDR3 DNA is TGTGCCAGCAGTATAAAGGGAAACTCCGACTACACC. Protein sequence: CASSIKGNSDYT. The CDR3 in its entirety is CASSIKGNSDYTF.

With regard to this clone: Gene names and germline refer to mouse. Coverage ceases 1 residue before the CDR3 finishes, and the germline J gene fills in the end. This chain uses TRBV16 with TRBJ1-1, with D possibly matching TRBD1 (5 bases). Per germline, CDR1 SGHSA and CDR2 FRNQAP. The CDR3 totals 14 residues. The V gene lost 0 bases and the J gene lost 3 bases, with 8 bases spanning the gap. CDR3 residues: CASSLDQGHTEVFF. CDR3 bases read: TGTGCAAGCAGCTTAGATCAGGGTCACACAGAAGTCTTC.

On this clone itself: Gene and germline names: mouse. Sequencing ends 1 residue short of the CDR3 end; the germline J gene provides the rest. The chain carries TRBV29 and TRBJ1-6; 8 bases fit TRBD1. TRBJ1-6 is labeled an ORF, and its function is uncertain. Germline-derived CDR1 and CDR2 are MSHET and SYDVDS. The CDR3 is made up of 16 amino acids. J was trimmed by 6 bases and V by 0 bases; bases with no gene match: 4. Partial CDR3 DNA: TGTGCTAGCAGTTTATCCTTTGGACAGGGTAATTCGCCCCTCTAC. Protein product: CASSLSFGQGNSPLY. The entire CDR3 protein is CASSLSFGQGNSPLYF.

Concerning this clone itself: Genes and germline come from the mouse. The read terminates 1 residue before the CDR3 end, so the remaining end is supplied by the germline J gene. Other DNA sequences from this sample encode an identical CDR3 as well. V gene TRBV5 combines with J gene TRBJ1-5; a possible D gene is TRBD1 (5 bases). Deletions cut 0 bases from V and 3 bases from J, with 6 bases between. CDR3 size: 14 residues. Germline lookup yields CDR1 LGHNA and CDR2 YNLKQL (reference sequence). CDR3 DNA (partial): TGTGCCAGCAGCCAAGACAGGGCCAACCAGGCTCCGCTT. Translating it yields CASSQDRANQAPL. In full, the CDR3 is CASSQDRANQAPLF.

Regarding this clone: The genes are named according to mouse. The read ends 1 residue shy of where the CDR3 ends; the end is completed using the germline J gene. The chain couples TRBV14 to TRBJ2-4, with D maybe TRBD2 (5 bases). Germline lookup yields CDR1 SGHDT and CDR2 FRDEAV. This CDR3 is built from 14 residues. V dropped 1 base and J dropped 3 bases, with 9 bases sitting between them. Here the CDR3 reads CASSFKVGQNTLYF. CDR3 DNA, as far as it was read: TGTGCCAGCAGTTTCAAGGTGGGGCAAAACACCTTGTAC.